This T cell receptor (beta chain) was identified in a study of blood T cell repertoires in COVID-19. About the research overall: Sites in the United States, Italy and Spain provided acute and convalescent COVID-19 samples. The analysed material was cDNA or gDNA that came from T cells, B-cell-depleted T cells, or PBMCs.

In the authors' workflow: Amplified reference gene primers provided the basis for estimating nucleated cell counts. Profiling relied on immunoSEQ multiplex PCR, and the TCRdb table lists in-frame clones only, not all of them. That table furnishes V, J and clone size, whereas the DNA furnished D and trimming. The data hold 270,000 or so clones, with 80% to 90% observed a single time. The germline V gene has CDR1 LGHDT and CDR2 YNNKEL (reference sequence). There are 13 residues in the CDR3. V lost 1 base to trimming and J lost 11 bases, with 14 bases between them. This sequence joins TRBV3-1 (or the pseudogene TRBV3-2) and TRBJ1-1, with D unresolved. The source is a woman younger than 45 with active or convalescent COVID-19. The specimen was peripheral blood. CDR3 in DNA: TGTGCCAGCAGCCAAGTGGGCCATGGTATCGCTTTCTTT. Amino acids: CASSQVGHGIAFF.